This T cell receptor beta chain was retrieved from a study of shared clonotypes between healthy human individuals. The naive CD8 subset, CD45RO-negative cells positively selected for CCR7, excluded terminally differentiated effector memory CD45RA+ cells. In the original workflow: Quality scores were absent from the junction-only immunoSEQ sequences, so filtering differed. TCRdb's copy holds only in-frame clones and misses some; the assay was immunoSEQ multiplex PCR. V, J and clone size were drawn from that table, and D and trimming were deduced from the DNA. The sample lists hundreds of thousands of clones; about 98% were seen once. V was pared by 6 bases and J by 6 bases, with 17 bases between. Germline CDR1 MRHNA, CDR2 SNTAGT. This CDR3 is 14 amino acids long.

Sequenced sample: naive CD8+ T cells sorted from blood. The receptor was derived from a man younger than 40 in good health. The chain is built from TRBV6-4 and TRBJ1-2; the D gene is possibly TRBD1 (6 bases). The CDR3 loop reads CASSDRNTPDGYTF. DNA of the CDR3: TGTGCCAGCAGCGACAGGAACACTCCTGATGGCTACACCTTC.